Below, 21 T cell receptor beta chains from the same sample are listed, as sequenced in a study of neoadjuvant anti-PD-1 for oral cavity cancer. Using immunoSEQ multiplex PCR, the repertoire was profiled, and TCRdb retains in-frame clones only, with some absent. The sample records 84,000 or so clones, under 90% being singletons. Here the sequenced sample was PBMCs, taken before nivolumab (anti-PD-1) treatment. The receptor source for this set is a person aged 35-79 years with oral cavity squamous cell carcinoma.

This rearrangement joins TRBV19 to TRBJ1-4; 7 bases match TRBD1. V lost 5 bases and J lost 8; bases outside the gene matches: 8. The CDR3 covers 14 residues. Germline assignment: CDR1 LNHDA and CDR2 SQIVND (reference sequence). The CDR3 DNA reads TGTGCCAGTAGTGTTCGACAGGGACGCGAAAAACTGTTTTTT. This translates into CASSVRQGREKLFF.

This clone was seen a handful of times. The V and J genes are TRBV28 and TRBJ2-7, with a weak D call TRBD2 (5 bases). Trimming stripped 6 bases from V and 2 bases from J, with 14 bases between. This CDR3 is built from 14 residues. CDR1 and CDR2 from the germline V gene are MDHEN and SYDVKM. The CDR3 sequence: CASREGSLTYEQYF. CDR3 DNA sequence: TGTGCCAGCAGAGAGGGCTCCCTCACCTACGAGCAGTACTTC. Together with reference TRBV28 and TRBJ2-7, the CDR3 gives the full variable domain: DVKVTQSSRYLVKRTGEKVFLECVQDMDHENMFWYRQDPGLGLRLIYFSYDVKMKEKGDIPEGYSVSREKKERFSLILESASTNQTSMYLCASREGSLTYEQYFGPGTRLTVT.

In this sample, this clone turned up a few times. This chain joins TRBV27 and TRBJ2-2; TRBD1 might be the D (5 bases). Germline CDR1 MNHEY, CDR2 SMNVEV (reference sequence). The CDR3 is 15 residues long. The V and J ends lost 3 bases and 1 base respectively, with 9 bases between them. The CDR3 is CASSFSGLNTGELFF. As DNA, the CDR3 is TGTGCCAGCAGTTTTTCAGGGCTGAACACCGGGGAGCTGTTTTTT.

This chain connects TRBV6-6 to TRBJ2-7; TRBD1 agrees at 9 bases. V was pared by 11 bases and J by 3 bases, with 8 bases of the junction left unmatched. Germline loops: CDR1 MNHNY, CDR2 SVGAGI (reference sequence). This CDR3 has 13 amino acids. CDR3 region: CASGGQGSYEQYF. The CDR3 region has the DNA TGTGCCTCCGGGGGACAGGGAAGCTACGAGCAGTACTTC.

V gene TRBV2 combines with J gene TRBJ1-5, with a tentative D call TRBD1 (5 bases). Germline V lookup: CDR1 SNHLY, CDR2 FYNNEI. The CDR3 loop spans 14 amino acids. V lost 4 bases and J lost 3, with 10 bases in between. The CDR3 here is CASSGARDNQPQHF. CDR3 DNA sequence: TGTGCCAGCAGTGGAGCCAGGGACAATCAGCCCCAGCATTTT.

This chain uses TRBV19 with TRBJ1-1; 8 nucleotides match TRBD1. The germline V gene has CDR1 LNHDA and CDR2 SQIVND (reference sequence). Germline trimming cut 5 bases from V and 10 bases from J; bases unmatched to any gene: 9. The CDR3 totals 13 residues. Here the CDR3 reads CASSGDRRTVAFF. In nucleotides, the CDR3 is TGTGCCAGTAGTGGGGACAGGAGGACGGTAGCTTTCTTT.

The chain employs TRBV28 and TRBJ1-4, with D perhaps TRBD1 (5 bases). V was clipped by 3 bases and J by 0 bases, with 8 bases between them. Germline-derived CDR1 and CDR2 are MDHEN and SYDVKM. The CDR3 is made up of 15 amino acids. CDR3 residues: CASSFRGATNEKLFF. The DNA for the CDR3 is TGTGCCAGCAGTTTTCGAGGGGCAACTAATGAAAAACTGTTTTTT. Supplemented by reference TRBV28 and TRBJ1-4, the full variable domain reads DVKVTQSSRYLVKRTGEKVFLECVQDMDHENMFWYRQDPGLGLRLIYFSYDVKMKEKGDIPEGYSVSREKKERFSLILESASTNQTSMYLCASSFRGATNEKLFFGSGTQLSVL.

In its sample, this clone was seen once. A read error may produce the germline difference seen at one junction end. This rearrangement joins TRBV30 to TRBJ1-4, with unresolved D. The CDR3 has 16 amino acids. The germline V gene encodes CDR1 GTSNPN and CDR2 SVGIG (reference sequence). This CDR3 reads CAWMPPGSISAEKLFF. For the CDR3, the DNA is TGTGCGTGGATGCCCCCTGGGTCGATCTCCGCGGAAAAACTGTTTTTT. Using reference TRBV30 and TRBJ1-4 for the parts outside the CDR3, the full variable domain is SQTIHQWPATLVQPVGSPLSLECTVEGTSNPNLYWYRQAAGRGLQLLFYSVGIGQISSEVPQNLSASRPQDRQFILSSKKLLLSDSGFYLCAWMPPGSISAEKLFFGSGTQLSVL.

This clone was seen a single time. The chain recombines TRBV27 with TRBJ2-2, with 7 bases that match TRBD2. Germline CDR1 and CDR2: MNHEY and SMNVEV (reference sequence). This CDR3 is built from 15 residues. V lost 3 bases, J lost 4 bases, and 5 bases stayed unmatched. In DNA, the CDR3 is TGTGCCAGCAGTTTCGCAGGGAGGGTCACCGGGGAGCTGTTTTTT. Amino acid sequence: CASSFAGRVTGELFF.

The chain links TRBV2 to TRBJ1-1; 8 positions match TRBD1. Germline values: CDR1 SNHLY, CDR2 FYNNEI. The CDR3 extends over 17 amino acids. The V segment lost 6 bases and the J segment 4 bases; nucleotides outside the gene matches: 16. CDR3 protein: CASRMGQGARVSTEAFF. The CDR3 region has the DNA TGTGCCAGCAGGATGGGGCAGGGGGCTCGCGTGAGCACTGAAGCTTTCTTT.

Concerning this clone itself: The junction does not match germline at one end; this may be a read error. The chain couples TRBV19 to TRBJ2-3; 10 nucleotides match TRBD2. CDR1 and CDR2 from the germline V gene are LNHDA and SQIVND (reference sequence). The CDR3 loop spans 16 amino acids. For the CDR3, the DNA is TGTGCCAGTAGTACCCTGCCTAGCGGGAGCATAGATACGCAGTATTTT. Translated: CASSTLPSGSIDTQYF.

For the CDR3, the DNA is TGCGCCAGCAGCTCGCGTACGACGGGGGGTCAAGGCTACACCTTC. Translation gives CASSSRTTGGQGYTF. The rearrangement uses TRBV5-1 and TRBJ1-2, with D perhaps matching TRBD1 (5 bases). CDR1 and CDR2 from the germline V gene are SGHRS and YFSETQ. The CDR3 sequence is 15 residues long. The V and J ends lost 3 bases and 8 bases respectively, with 20 bases between them.

Details on this clone: A much larger clone differs from this one at a single base, so this may be a read error. V is TRBV6-1 and J is TRBJ2-3, with 8 bases fitting TRBD1. There are 14 residues in the CDR3. Germline loops: CDR1 MNHNS, CDR2 SASEGT. V lost 4 bases, J lost 0 bases, and 0 bases stayed unmatched. The CDR3 reads CASSGTGSTDTQYF. The CDR3 DNA follows: TGTGCCAGCAGTGGGACAGGGAGCACAGATACGCAGTATTTT.

The gene calls are TRBV6-1 and TRBJ2-3, with D unclear. V was cut by 8 bases and J by 5 bases, with 8 bases left in between. Germline CDR1 and CDR2: MNHNS and SASEGT. This CDR3 region has 11 residues. The CDR3, as DNA: TGTGCCAGCCCCCAAATAGATACGCAGTATTTT. Its protein is CASPQIDTQYF.

The V call is TRBV7-9, the J call TRBJ1-1; 10 bases fit TRBD1. V was clipped by 0 bases and J by 11 bases; unmatched bases: 3. This CDR3 is built from 13 residues. Per the germline V gene, CDR1 is SEHNR and CDR2 is FQNEAQ (reference sequence). The CDR3 is CASSLAGQGVAFF. The CDR3 DNA reads TGTGCCAGCAGCTTAGCCGGACAGGGGGTGGCTTTCTTT.

V is TRBV30 and J is TRBJ2-3, with D perhaps TRBD2 (6 bases). Per the germline V gene, CDR1 is GTSNPN and CDR2 is SVGIG (reference sequence). With 2 bases removed from V and 1 base from J, the gap between germline ends came to 13 bases. The length of the CDR3 is 15 residues. CDR3 protein: CAWSKEWEGTDTQYF. For the CDR3, the DNA is TGTGCCTGGAGTAAGGAGTGGGAGGGCACAGATACGCAGTATTTT.

The rearrangement uses TRBV13 and TRBJ2-7; 8 bases are a match to TRBD1. CDR1 and CDR2 from the germline V gene are PRHDT and FYEKMQ (reference sequence). This CDR3 is built from 14 residues. V shed 2 bases, J shed 4 bases, and the junction held 4 bases outside the gene matches. The CDR3 reads CASSLSRGQYEQYF. The DNA of the CDR3 is TGTGCCAGCAGCTTAAGCAGGGGGCAGTACGAGCAGTACTTC.

The chain carries TRBV10-2 and TRBJ1-4; D gene ambiguous. The V end was cut by 8 bases, the J end by 4 bases, with 17 bases between. Germline lookup yields CDR1 WSHSY and CDR2 SAAADI. The CDR3 extends over 15 amino acids. The CDR3 bases are TGCGCCAGCCAAAATCCAGCAGAGGGTAATGAAAAACTGTTTTTT. Its translation: CASQNPAEGNEKLFF.

The chain is built from TRBV5-4 and TRBJ1-5; D remains unclear. The CDR3 consists of 17 residues. V was cut by 4 bases and J by 0 bases, with 17 bases left in between. Germline CDR1 is SGHNT and CDR2 is YYREEE (reference sequence). CDR3 amino acids: CASSPARRSDSNQPQHF. Written as DNA, the CDR3 is TGTGCCAGCAGCCCTGCTAGGCGGTCAGATAGCAATCAGCCCCAGCATTTT.

V is TRBV2 and J is TRBJ1-1; D is uncertain. V dropped 2 bases and J dropped 2 bases, with 9 bases sitting between them. Per the germline V gene, CDR1 is SNHLY and CDR2 is FYNNEI. The CDR3 totals 14 residues. The CDR3 loop reads CASSEIWENTEAFF. CDR3 DNA: TGTGCCAGCAGTGAAATCTGGGAAAACACTGAAGCTTTCTTT. Complete variable domain (other parts from reference TRBV2 and TRBJ1-1): EPEVTQTPSHQVTQMGQEVILRCVPISNHLYFYWYRQILGQKVEFLVSFYNNEISEKSEIFDDQFSVERPDGSNFTLKIRSTKLEDSAMYFCASSEIWENTEAFFGQGTRLTVV.

The chain uses TRBV7-3 and TRBJ2-2, with D perhaps given as TRBD1 or TRBD2 (6 bases each). This CDR3 contains 16 residues. V gave up 5 bases and J gave up 1 base, with 14 bases separating them. Germline V gene lookup returns CDR1 SGHTA and CDR2 FQGTGA. The CDR3 sequence is CASSPLGGLNTGELFF. The CDR3 nucleotides are TGTGCCAGCAGCCCTCTTGGGGGGCTGAACACCGGGGAGCTGTTTTTT. Complete variable domain (other parts from reference TRBV7-3 and TRBJ2-2): GAGVSQTPSNKVTEKGKYVELRCDPISGHTALYWYRQSLGQGPEFLIYFQGTGAADDSGLPNDRFFAVRPEGSVSTLKIQRTERGDSAVYLCASSPLGGLNTGELFFGEGSRLTVL.